These 9 T cell receptor beta chains were sequenced from one sample in a study of OX40 agonist ivuxolimab in advanced cancers. Libraries were prepared through the immunoSEQ multiplex PCR assay. Drawn from immuneACCESS, this table holds only the in-frame rearrangements with V and J called that TCRdb kept. Clones are partly lost; checked studies trace under half to an unresolved V gene and leave the rest unexplained. For this sample the table gives roughly 120,000 clones, of which more than 80% were detected only once. The ten largest account for 0.55% to 0.7% of the sample. The sample in question was CD4+ or CD8+ T cells sorted from blood, obtained in a trial of the OX40 agonist ivuxolimab. These receptors were collected from an adult with an advanced solid tumor such as melanoma, head and neck, liver or kidney cancer.

This chain connects TRBV4-1 to TRBJ2-5; TRBD2 matches at 8 bases. The CDR3 has 15 amino acids. The V segment lost 5 bases and the J segment 2 bases; nucleotides outside the gene matches: 7. CDR1 is MGHRA and CDR2 is YSYEKL in the germline V gene. This chain's CDR3 is CASSSNGGVQETQYF. In DNA, the CDR3 is TGCGCCAGCAGCTCCAACGGGGGGGTACAAGAGACCCAGTACTTC.

The rearrangement joins TRBV18 to TRBJ1-5, with D unresolved. The CDR3 sequence is 18 residues long. V gave up 3 bases and J gave up 5 bases, with 23 bases separating them. From germline, CDR1 is KGHSH and CDR2 LQKENI. The CDR3 nucleotides are TGTGCCAGCTCACCTGATATTTTTTCCTTCACGGCCTATCAGCCCCAGCATTTT. This gives the protein CASSPDIFSFTAYQPQHF. The full variable domain, rest sourced from reference TRBV18 and TRBJ1-5, is NAGVMQNPRHLVRRRGQEARLRCSPMKGHSHVYWYRQLPEEGLKFMVYLQKENIIDESGMPKERFSAEFPKEGPSILRIQQVVRGDSAAYFCASSPDIFSFTAYQPQHFGDGTRLSIL.

To note about this clone: The same CDR3 can be traced to other DNA sequences in this sample. The chain links TRBV18 to TRBJ2-3; no firm D call. Trimming pared 2 bases from V and 4 bases from J, leaving 1 base between. There are 11 residues in the CDR3. Germline V gene sequence: CDR1 KGHSH, CDR2 LQKENI. The CDR3 coding sequence is TGTGCCAGCTCACCATCAGATACGCAGTATTTT. Its translation: CASSPSDTQYF.

The CDR3 sequence is CASSRDTLAYGYTF. The CDR3 DNA reads as TGTGCCAGCAGTAGGGACACTTTAGCCTATGGCTACACCTTC. The chain couples TRBV6-6 to TRBJ1-2, with a possible D match to TRBD1 (6 bases). The V end was cut by 5 bases, the J end by 4 bases, with 14 bases between. The CDR3 spans 14 residues. The V gene's germline CDR1 is MNHNY and CDR2 SVGAGI (reference sequence).

J is TRBJ2-4 and V is TRBV5-6; 7 positions match TRBD1. Germline V gene sequence: CDR1 SGHDT, CDR2 YYEEEE. This CDR3 has 17 residues. With 0 bases clipped from V and 5 bases from J, the junction kept 11 bases outside the gene matches. CDR3 coding DNA: TGTGCCAGCAGCTTGGGGCCCCTCGGGACAGAGCAAAACATTCAGTACTTC. This sequence encodes CASSLGPLGTEQNIQYF.

J is TRBJ1-1 and V is TRBV11-2, with D uncertain. Germline CDR1 SGHAT, CDR2 FQNNGV. This CDR3 spans 15 amino acids. Trimming left V 2 bases short and J 10 bases short, with 20 bases between. CDR3 bases: TGTGCCAGCAGCTTATCTGATAGTCGGTTAAAGTCAGCTTTCTTT. This gives the protein CASSLSDSRLKSAFF.

This rearrangement joins TRBV2 to TRBJ2-1; 8 bases fit TRBD2. CDR1 is SNHLY and CDR2 is FYNNEI in the germline V gene. This CDR3 is built from 17 residues. The ends lost 2 bases at V and 0 bases at J; junction bases unmatched: 6. The CDR3 loop is CASSETAGGPSYNEQFF. The CDR3 DNA reads TGTGCCAGCAGTGAAACGGCGGGGGGTCCCTCCTACAATGAGCAGTTCTTC.

Here the CDR3 DNA reads TGTGCCAGCAGCCTACAAAGCGGGGGGACCACAGATACGCAGTATTTT. The encoded protein is CASSLQSGGTTDTQYF. The V and J genes are TRBV7-6 and TRBJ2-3, with 9 bases identical to TRBD2. Germline values: CDR1 SGHVS, CDR2 FNYEAQ. Unmatched junction bases numbered 8, after V lost 5 bases and J lost 2 bases. This CDR3 spans 16 amino acids.

The gene calls are TRBV6-6 and TRBJ1-2; D is possibly TRBD1 (6 bases). The ends were cut back, 0 bases at V and 6 bases at J, with 11 bases in the middle. Per the germline V gene, CDR1 is MNHNY and CDR2 is SVGAGI (reference sequence). The CDR3 sequence is 14 residues long. The CDR3 DNA is TGTGCCAGCAGTTACTCGAGGACAGTTGATGGCTACACCTTC. Translating gives CASSYSRTVDGYTF.